In its sample, the clone carrying this T cell receptor (beta chain) was seen a few times. No antigen is known for it. The data originate from a study of T cell repertoires in cytomegalovirus infection. Study overall: HLA-C-restricted CMV epitopes, recently identified, and well-studied HLA-B-restricted ones were used by the study. Shared public TCR beta signatures pointed to both CMV infection and a matching HLA type. Study-wide points: What dominated the ex vivo response were HLA-C-restricted CMV-specific TCR beta clonotypes.

TCRdb called the reads again in MiXCR, with one record for every CDR3 protein. The profile shows nearly 700,000 distinct CDR3 sequences, 30% to 35% of them singletons. From germline, CDR1 is MDHEN and CDR2 SYDVKM. This CDR3 contains 14 residues. The ends were cut back, 6 bases at V and 1 base at J, with 9 bases in the middle. The chain couples TRBV28 to TRBJ1-4; the D gene is possibly TRBD1 (6 bases). Here the sequenced sample was cultured PBMCs, taken from culture after CMV antigen stimulation. This clonotype originated in a human donor in good health (CMV status not recorded). Some clones in this sample may be carry-over from other donors' samples. CDR3 in DNA: TGTGCCAGCAGAGGGGGGGGAACTAATGAAAAACTGTTTTTT. This sequence encodes CASRGGGTNEKLFF.